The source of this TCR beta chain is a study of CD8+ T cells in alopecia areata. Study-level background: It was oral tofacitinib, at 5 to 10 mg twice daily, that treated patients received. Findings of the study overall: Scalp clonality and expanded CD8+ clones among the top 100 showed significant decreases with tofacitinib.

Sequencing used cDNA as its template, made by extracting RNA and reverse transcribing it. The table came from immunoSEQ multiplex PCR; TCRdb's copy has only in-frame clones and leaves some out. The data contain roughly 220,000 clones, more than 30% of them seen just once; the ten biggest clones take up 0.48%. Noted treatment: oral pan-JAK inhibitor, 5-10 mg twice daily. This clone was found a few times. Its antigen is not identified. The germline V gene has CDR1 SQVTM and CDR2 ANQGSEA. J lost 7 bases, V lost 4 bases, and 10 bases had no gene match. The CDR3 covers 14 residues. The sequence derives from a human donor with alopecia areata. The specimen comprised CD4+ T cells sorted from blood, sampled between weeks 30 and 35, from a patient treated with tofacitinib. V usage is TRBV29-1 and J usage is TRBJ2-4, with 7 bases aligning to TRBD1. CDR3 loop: CSVVPRDRPNIQYF. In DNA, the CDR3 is TGCAGCGTTGTCCCCCGGGACAGACCTAACATTCAGTACTTC.